This TCR beta chain was captured by sequencing in a study of vaccination effects on CD4 cells after COVID-19. Study results and limitations: Late post-vaccination, clones induced by infection and those induced by vaccine underwent marked clonal contraction.

Before sequencing, viral peptide pools were used by the ViraFEST assay to expand antigen-specific CD4+ T cells. Isolating CD4+ T cells followed approximately 11 days of culture. Every participant took two doses of the BNT162b2 or mRNA-1273 vaccine. People in the vaccine group had not been infected with SARS-CoV-2 before, and their nucleocapsid antibodies were negative. Researchers swapped half the medium for IL-2 medium on both days 3 and 7. Profiling relied on immunoSEQ multiplex PCR, and the TCRdb table lists in-frame clones only, not all of them. The sample shows 13,000 to 15,000 clones, around 70% of them seen only once. CDR1 and CDR2 from the germline V gene are MNHEY and SVGEGT. The length of the CDR3 is 16 residues. Trimming cost V 6 bases and J 6 bases; bases outside gene matches: 14. Comments on this clone: The antigen is not known.

The chain has TRBV6-2 or TRBV6-3 and TRBJ2-7; TRBD1 matches 10 bases. The input for sequencing was CD4+ T cells from PBMCs cultured with SARS-CoV-2 spike peptides, taken after COVID-19 vaccination. The sequence was obtained from a human donor who received a COVID-19 vaccine. Written as DNA, the CDR3 is TGTGCCAGCAGCCCAAGGGGGGACAGGGGACCGGGCGAGCAGTACTTC. Amino acids: CASSPRGDRGPGEQYF.